These 8 T cell receptor beta chains originate from one sample sequenced in a study of vaccination effects on CD4 cells after COVID-19. Here immunoSEQ multiplex PCR was the method, and the copy in TCRdb shows in-frame clones only, minus some. Found here are 40,000 to 45,000 clones, around 68% of them singletons; the top ten hold about 26%. ViraFEST assay sequencing came after antigen-specific CD4+ T cells were expanded with viral peptide pools. Scientists isolated CD4+ T cells after a roughly nine-day culture period ended. Neither prior SARS-CoV-2 infection nor positive nucleocapsid antibodies were present in the vaccine recipients. For these TCRs, the target antigens are not known. The material sequenced was CD4+ T cells from PBMCs cultured with HCoV-OC43 spike peptides, taken before COVID-19 vaccination. Described subset: HCoV-OC43 spike overlapping peptide pool stimulation. These receptors all come from a human donor who received a COVID-19 vaccine.

This chain links TRBV21-1 with TRBJ2-3; TRBD2, the D gene given by the table, was not confirmed from the DNA. TRBV21-1 is termed a pseudogene. This CDR3 region has 18 residues. The CDR3 region is CASSKGRGSPCSTDTQYF. CDR3 DNA sequence: TGTGCCAGCAGCAAAGGTCGCGGCAGCCCGTGTAGCACAGATACGCAGTATTTT.

This clone occurred a few times. CDR3 residues: CASSPGQPNQPQHF. CDR3 in DNA: TGTGCCAGCAGCCCTGGACAGCCCAATCAGCCCCAGCATTTT. V is TRBV7-2 and J is TRBJ1-5; maybe TRBD1 (6 bases). The CDR3 has 14 residues. The ends were cut back, 5 bases at V and 3 bases at J, with 11 bases in the middle. Germline CDR1 is SGHTA and CDR2 is FQGNSA.

The chain carries TRBV12-5 and TRBJ2-1; tentatively, D is TRBD1 (5 bases). Trimming left V 6 bases short and J 3 bases short, with 21 bases between. The CDR3 is 17 amino acids. Germline V CDR1 and CDR2: LGHNT, FRNRAP. As DNA, the CDR3 is TGTGCTAGTGGCCCCCCATTGAGTGTAGGGGTCTACAATGAGCAGTTCTTC. It yields the protein CASGPPLSVGVYNEQFF.

CDR3 nucleotides: TGTGCCAGCAGCCGGGAAGGAGGCAATCAGCCCCAGCATTTT. Protein sequence: CASSREGGNQPQHF. The chain carries TRBV6-5 and TRBJ1-5; D unclear. The germline V and J ends were trimmed by 6 bases and 2 bases, with 11 bases remaining between them. The CDR3 loop spans 14 amino acids. CDR1 and CDR2 from the germline V gene are MNHEY and SVGAGI.

The table lists this clone with a count of one. The rearrangement joins TRBV3-1 (or the pseudogene TRBV3-2) to TRBJ1-5; D gene unclear. V gave up 5 bases and J gave up 6 bases, with 11 bases separating them. Germline V CDR1 and CDR2: LGHDT, YNNKEL (reference sequence). The CDR3 has 13 amino acids. The CDR3 nucleotides read TGTGCCAGCAGCTGCAGGCGCGGTCAGCCCCAGCATTTT. Its protein product is CASSCRRGQPQHF.

The chain joins TRBV24-1 to TRBJ2-3; D may be TRBD1 (5 bases). Between the trimmed V and J ends, which lost 3 bases and 2 bases, there was a span of 5 bases. The CDR3 loop spans 13 amino acids. Germline V gives CDR1 KGHDR, CDR2 SFDVKD. The chain's CDR3 is CATSDGATDTQYF. In nucleotides, the CDR3 is TGTGCCACCAGTGATGGGGCCACAGATACGCAGTATTTT.

The V gene is TRBV9, the J gene TRBJ2-1, with TRBD2 matching over 8 bases. CDR1 is SGDLS, CDR2 YYNGEE, per germline. V shed 0 bases and J 4 bases; nucleotides not matched to a gene: 3. The CDR3 extends over 15 amino acids. Written as DNA, the CDR3 is TGTGCCAGCAGCGTAGATCTAGCGGGTTACAATGAGCAGTTCTTC. Encoded protein: CASSVDLAGYNEQFF.

This chain links TRBV7-8 with TRBJ2-6, with a tentative D call TRBD1 (5 bases). Germline V gene lookup returns CDR1 SGHVS and CDR2 FQNEAQ. Trimming took off 5 bases at V and 0 bases at J, with 14 bases between the two ends. CDR3 length: 17 residues. The CDR3 region is CASSLDMWASGANVLTF. DNA for the CDR3: TGTGCCAGCAGCCTGGACATGTGGGCCTCTGGGGCCAACGTCCTGACTTTC.